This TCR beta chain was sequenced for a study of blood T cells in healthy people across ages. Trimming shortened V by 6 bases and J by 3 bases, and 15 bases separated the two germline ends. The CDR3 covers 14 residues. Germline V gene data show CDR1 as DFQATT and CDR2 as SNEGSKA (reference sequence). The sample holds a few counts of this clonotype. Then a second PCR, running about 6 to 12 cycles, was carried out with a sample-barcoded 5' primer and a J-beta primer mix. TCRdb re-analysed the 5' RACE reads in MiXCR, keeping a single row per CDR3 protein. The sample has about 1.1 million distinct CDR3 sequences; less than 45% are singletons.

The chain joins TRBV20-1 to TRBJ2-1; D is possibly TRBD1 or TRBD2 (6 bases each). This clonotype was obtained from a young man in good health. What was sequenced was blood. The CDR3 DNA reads TGCAGTGCCCCTACAGGGACTTTCTACAATGAGCAGTTCTTC. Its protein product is CSAPTGTFYNEQFF.